This T cell receptor (beta chain) was observed in a study of blood T cell repertoires in COVID-19. Study background: Acute and convalescent COVID-19 specimens originated in the United States, Italy and Spain.

V lost 4 bases to trimming and J lost 2 bases, with 17 bases between them. Germline V CDR1 and CDR2: SGHRS, YFSETQ. This CDR3 has 16 amino acids. The protocol was immunoSEQ multiplex PCR, while the TCRdb copy is restricted to in-frame clones and leaves out a portion. The sample lists more than 150,000 clones; approximately 87% were seen once. This chain uses TRBV5-1 with TRBJ2-3; maybe TRBD1 (6 bases). The source of this sequence is a man in his sixties or seventies with active or convalescent COVID-19. The sequenced material came from peripheral blood. The DNA of the CDR3 is TGCGCCAGCAGCGGAACAGGGTTAGGGGCCACAGATACGCAGTATTTT. Residues: CASSGTGLGATDTQYF.